The sequence of this TCR beta chain was determined in a study of T cells in Graves' hyperthyroidism and ophthalmopathy. Study outcomes and limitations: Ophthalmopathy, as predicted by the model, came a median 6.5 months after the prediction. A model of 13 V-J features distinguished ophthalmopathy from stable hyperthyroidism.

As regards this clonotype: The antigen is unknown.

Hyperthyroidism in the patients, aged 18 to 65, was newly diagnosed and under 2 months in duration. Uncontrolled infections, other autoimmune diseases, pregnancy or lactation led to exclusion of patients. Looked up from germline, CDR1 is SGHRS and CDR2 is YFSETQ. This CDR3 contains 16 residues. V lost 1 base to trimming and J lost 8 bases, with 21 bases between them. Amplified TCR beta CDR3 regions came from RNA transcripts. A set of HTBI primers served as the primers for a first-round RT-PCR of the TCR CDR3. Each CDR3 protein is one row after TCRdb ran MiXCR on the multiplex PCR reads. The sample has around 100,000 distinct CDR3 sequences, roughly 50% seen once.

The genes are TRBV5-1 and TRBJ1-2; no reliable D call. Sample: blood. This sequence originates from a man aged 35-49 years with Graves' hyperthyroidism. The CDR3 loop is CASSLQVGQLKEGYTF. In nucleotides, the CDR3 is TGCGCCAGCAGCTTGCAGGTTGGGCAATTGAAAGAGGGCTACACCTTC.